The following is a TCR beta chain sequence with its context. Its antigen is unknown. No much larger clone exists at a distance of one base, and base qualities are not known. For every enrolled patient, mismatch repair deficiency was confirmed by either polymerase chain reaction or immunohistochemistry. TCR sequencing was carried out for three patients who responded to pembrolizumab therapy. Pembrolizumab PD-1 blockade was prospectively tested in advanced mismatch repair-deficient cancers, regardless of tissue of origin, in the phase II trial. Peripheral blood T cell samples were gathered serially, both before PD-1 blockade started and at multiple time points afterward. Blood sampling times were reported as weeks after the first pembrolizumab dose. This sample was taken from a study of PD-1 blockade in mismatch repair-deficient tumors (dated by TCRdb to about 2017). As for the study more broadly: Between September 2013 and 2016, the trial enrolled about 93 consecutive patients with more than 10 mismatch repair-deficient cancer types, every one of whom had been previously treated and was progressing. Tumor-associated T cell clones in the peripheral blood of patients responding to PD-1 blockade were tracked using deep sequencing of TCR CDR3 regions. Paper-wide results and their limitations: Rapid expansion after pembrolizumab followed by contraction, generally before radiologic responses, was shown by tumor-resident clones, which were often undetectable in blood before treatment.

Inclusive of the bounding cysteine and phenylalanine, the CDR3 is 13 residues long. The read is trimmed to its CDR3 DNA, 39 bases read in frame from base 1. The germline V gene provides CDR1 SNHLY and CDR2 FYNNEI. The V end gives up 6 bases and the J end 4 bases, leaving 4 bases in the junction not matched to a gene. Library prep was done by the immunoSEQ multiplex PCR assay. TCRdb mirrors the immuneACCESS table, restricted to in-frame sequences. Some clones are absent from its copies; in checked studies, under half trace to an unresolved V gene, and the reason for the others is unknown. In this sample the table shows 120,000 or so clones, roughly nine tenths of which occur a single time. Jointly, the top ten make up approximately 12% of the sample.

The chain is made from TRBV2 and TRBJ1-2; 8 bases in the junction line up with TRBD1. The sequences come from peripheral blood, collected 44 weeks after starting pembrolizumab. This sequence originates from an adult with mismatch repair-deficient cancer. Here is the DNA: TGTGCCAGCAGGGTAGACAGGGGCTATGGCTACACCTTC. It encodes CASRVDRGYGYTF. Beyond the CDR3, the reference TRBV2 and TRBJ1-2 genes provide the residues; the full variable domain reads: EPEVTQTPSHQVTQMGQEVILRCVPISNHLYFYWYRQILGQKVEFLVSFYNNEISEKSEIFDDQFSVERPDGSNFTLKIRSTKLEDSAMYFCASRVDRGYGYTFGSGTRLTVV.